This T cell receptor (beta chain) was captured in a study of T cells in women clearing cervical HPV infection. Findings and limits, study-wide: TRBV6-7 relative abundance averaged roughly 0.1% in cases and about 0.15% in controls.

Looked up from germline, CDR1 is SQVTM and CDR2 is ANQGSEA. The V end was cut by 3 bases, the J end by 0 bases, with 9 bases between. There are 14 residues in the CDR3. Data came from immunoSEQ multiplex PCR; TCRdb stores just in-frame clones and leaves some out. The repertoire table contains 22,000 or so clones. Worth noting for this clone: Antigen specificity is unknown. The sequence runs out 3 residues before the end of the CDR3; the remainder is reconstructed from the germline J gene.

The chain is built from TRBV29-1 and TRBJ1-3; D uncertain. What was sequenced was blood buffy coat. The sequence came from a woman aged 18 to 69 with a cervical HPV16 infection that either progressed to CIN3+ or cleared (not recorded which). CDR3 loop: CSVDRYTSGNTIYF. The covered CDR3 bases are TGCAGCGTTGACAGGTATACCTCTGGAAACACC.